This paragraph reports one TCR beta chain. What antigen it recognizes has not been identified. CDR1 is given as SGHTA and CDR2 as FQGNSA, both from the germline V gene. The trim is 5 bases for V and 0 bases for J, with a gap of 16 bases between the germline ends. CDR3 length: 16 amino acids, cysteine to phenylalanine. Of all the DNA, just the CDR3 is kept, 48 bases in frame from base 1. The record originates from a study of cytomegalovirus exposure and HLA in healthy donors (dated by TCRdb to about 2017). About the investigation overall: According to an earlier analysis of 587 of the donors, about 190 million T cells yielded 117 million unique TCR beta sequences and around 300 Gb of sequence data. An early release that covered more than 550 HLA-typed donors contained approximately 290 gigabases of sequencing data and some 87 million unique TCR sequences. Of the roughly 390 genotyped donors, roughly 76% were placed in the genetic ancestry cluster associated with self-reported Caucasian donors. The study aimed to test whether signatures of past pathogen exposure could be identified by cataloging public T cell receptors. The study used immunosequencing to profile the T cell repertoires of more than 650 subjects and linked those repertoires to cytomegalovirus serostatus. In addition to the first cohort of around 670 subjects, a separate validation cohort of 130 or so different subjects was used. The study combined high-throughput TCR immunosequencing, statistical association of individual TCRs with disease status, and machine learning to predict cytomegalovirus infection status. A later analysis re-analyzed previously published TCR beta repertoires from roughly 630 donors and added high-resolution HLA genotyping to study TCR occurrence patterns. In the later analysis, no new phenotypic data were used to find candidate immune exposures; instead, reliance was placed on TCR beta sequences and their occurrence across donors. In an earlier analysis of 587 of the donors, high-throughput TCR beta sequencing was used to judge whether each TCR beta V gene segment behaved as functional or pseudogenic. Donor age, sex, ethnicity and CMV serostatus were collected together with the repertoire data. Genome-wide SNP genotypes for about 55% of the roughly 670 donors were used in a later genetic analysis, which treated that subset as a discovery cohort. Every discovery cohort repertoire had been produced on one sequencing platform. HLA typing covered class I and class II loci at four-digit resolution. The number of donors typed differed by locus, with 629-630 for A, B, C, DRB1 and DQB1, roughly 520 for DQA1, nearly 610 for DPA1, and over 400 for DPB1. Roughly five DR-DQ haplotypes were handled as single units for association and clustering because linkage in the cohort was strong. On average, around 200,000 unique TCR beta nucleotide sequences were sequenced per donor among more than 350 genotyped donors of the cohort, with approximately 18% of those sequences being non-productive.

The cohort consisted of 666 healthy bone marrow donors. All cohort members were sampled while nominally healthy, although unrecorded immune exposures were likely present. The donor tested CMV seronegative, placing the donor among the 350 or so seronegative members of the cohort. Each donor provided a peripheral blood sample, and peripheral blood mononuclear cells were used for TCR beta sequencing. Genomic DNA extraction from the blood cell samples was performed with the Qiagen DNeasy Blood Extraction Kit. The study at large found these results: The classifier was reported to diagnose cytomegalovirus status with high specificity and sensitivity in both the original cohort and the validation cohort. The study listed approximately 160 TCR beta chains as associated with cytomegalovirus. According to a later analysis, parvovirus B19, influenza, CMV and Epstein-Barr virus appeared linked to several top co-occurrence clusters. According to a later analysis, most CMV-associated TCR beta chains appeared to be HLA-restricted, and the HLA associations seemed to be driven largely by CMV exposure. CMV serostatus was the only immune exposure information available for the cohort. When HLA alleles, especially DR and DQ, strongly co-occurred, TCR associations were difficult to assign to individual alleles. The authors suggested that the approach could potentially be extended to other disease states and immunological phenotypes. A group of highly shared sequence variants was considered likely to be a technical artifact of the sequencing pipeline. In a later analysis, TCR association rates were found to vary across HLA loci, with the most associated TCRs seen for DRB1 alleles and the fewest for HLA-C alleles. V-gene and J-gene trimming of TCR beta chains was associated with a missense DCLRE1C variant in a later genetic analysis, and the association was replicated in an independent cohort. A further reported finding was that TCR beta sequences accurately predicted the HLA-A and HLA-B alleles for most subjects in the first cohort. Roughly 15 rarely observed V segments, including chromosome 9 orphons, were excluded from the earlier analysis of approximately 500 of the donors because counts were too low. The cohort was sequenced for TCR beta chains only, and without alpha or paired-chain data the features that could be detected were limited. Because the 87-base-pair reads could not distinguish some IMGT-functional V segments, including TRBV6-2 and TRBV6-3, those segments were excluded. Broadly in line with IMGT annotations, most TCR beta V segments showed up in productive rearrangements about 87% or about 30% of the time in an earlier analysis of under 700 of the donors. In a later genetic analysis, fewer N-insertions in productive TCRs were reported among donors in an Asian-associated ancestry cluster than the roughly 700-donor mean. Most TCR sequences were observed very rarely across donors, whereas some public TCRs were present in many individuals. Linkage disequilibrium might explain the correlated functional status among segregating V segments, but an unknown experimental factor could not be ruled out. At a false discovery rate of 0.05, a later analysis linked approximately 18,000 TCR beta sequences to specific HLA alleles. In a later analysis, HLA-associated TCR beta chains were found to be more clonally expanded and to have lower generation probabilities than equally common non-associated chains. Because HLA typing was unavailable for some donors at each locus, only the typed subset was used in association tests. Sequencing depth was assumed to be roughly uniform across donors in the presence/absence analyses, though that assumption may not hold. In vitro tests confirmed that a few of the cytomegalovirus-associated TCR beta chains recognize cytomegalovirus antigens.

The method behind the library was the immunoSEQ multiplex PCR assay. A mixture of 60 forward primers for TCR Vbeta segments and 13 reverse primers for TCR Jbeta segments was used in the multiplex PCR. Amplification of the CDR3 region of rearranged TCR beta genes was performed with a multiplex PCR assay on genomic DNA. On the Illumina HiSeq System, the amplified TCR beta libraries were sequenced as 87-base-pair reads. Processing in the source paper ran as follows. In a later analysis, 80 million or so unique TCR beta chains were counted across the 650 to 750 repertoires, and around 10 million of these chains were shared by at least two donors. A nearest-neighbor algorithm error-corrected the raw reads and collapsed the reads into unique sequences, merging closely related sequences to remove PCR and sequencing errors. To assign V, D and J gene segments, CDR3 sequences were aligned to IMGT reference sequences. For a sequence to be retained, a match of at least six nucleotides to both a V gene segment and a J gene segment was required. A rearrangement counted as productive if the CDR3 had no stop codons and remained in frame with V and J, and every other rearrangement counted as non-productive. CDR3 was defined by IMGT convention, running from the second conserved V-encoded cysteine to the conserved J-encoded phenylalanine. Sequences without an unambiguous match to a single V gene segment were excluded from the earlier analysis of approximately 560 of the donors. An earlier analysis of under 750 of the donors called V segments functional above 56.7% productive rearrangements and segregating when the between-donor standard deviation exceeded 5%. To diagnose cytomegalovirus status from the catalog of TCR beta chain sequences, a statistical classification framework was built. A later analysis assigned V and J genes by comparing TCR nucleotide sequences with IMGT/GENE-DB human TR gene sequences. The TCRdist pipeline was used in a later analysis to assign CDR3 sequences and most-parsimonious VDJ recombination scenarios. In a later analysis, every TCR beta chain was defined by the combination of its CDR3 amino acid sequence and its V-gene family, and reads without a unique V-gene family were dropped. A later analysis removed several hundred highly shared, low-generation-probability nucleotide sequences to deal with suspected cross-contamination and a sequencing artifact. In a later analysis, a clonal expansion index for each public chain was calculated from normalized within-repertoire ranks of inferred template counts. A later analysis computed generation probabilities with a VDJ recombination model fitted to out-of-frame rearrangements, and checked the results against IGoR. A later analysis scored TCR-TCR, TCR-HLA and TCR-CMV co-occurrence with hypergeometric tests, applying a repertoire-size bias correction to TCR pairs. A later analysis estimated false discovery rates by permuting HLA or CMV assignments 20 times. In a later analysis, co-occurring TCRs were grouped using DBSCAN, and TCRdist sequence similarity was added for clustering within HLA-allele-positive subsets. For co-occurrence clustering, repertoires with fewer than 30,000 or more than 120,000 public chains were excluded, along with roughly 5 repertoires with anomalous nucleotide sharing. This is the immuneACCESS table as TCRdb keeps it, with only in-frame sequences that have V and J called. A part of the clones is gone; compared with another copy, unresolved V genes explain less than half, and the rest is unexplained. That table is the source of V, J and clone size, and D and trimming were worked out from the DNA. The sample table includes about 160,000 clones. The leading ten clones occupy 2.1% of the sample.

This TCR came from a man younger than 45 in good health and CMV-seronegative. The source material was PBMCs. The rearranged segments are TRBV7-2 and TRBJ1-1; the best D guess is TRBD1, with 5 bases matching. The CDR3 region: CASSRSVTVLNTEAFF. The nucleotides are TGTGCCAGCAGCCGATCTGTGACAGTGCTGAACACTGAAGCTTTCTTT. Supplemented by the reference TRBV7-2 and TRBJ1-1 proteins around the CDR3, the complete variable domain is GAGVSQSPSNKVTEKGKDVELRCDPISGHTALYWYRQSLGQGLEFLIYFQGNSAPDKSGLPSDRFSAERTGGSVSTLTIQRTQQEDSAVYLCASSRSVTVLNTEAFFGQGTRLTVV.